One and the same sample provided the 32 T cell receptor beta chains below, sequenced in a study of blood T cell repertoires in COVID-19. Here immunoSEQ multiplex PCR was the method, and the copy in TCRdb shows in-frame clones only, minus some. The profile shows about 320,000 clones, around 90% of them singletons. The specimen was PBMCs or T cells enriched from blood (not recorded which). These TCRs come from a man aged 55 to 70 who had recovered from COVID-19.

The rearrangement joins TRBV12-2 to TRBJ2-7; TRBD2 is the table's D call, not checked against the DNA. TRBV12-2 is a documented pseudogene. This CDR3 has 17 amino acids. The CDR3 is CASRQGLAGGPGYEQYF. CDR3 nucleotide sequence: TGTGCAAGTCGCCAGGGACTAGCGGGAGGGCCGGGGTACGAGCAGTACTTC.

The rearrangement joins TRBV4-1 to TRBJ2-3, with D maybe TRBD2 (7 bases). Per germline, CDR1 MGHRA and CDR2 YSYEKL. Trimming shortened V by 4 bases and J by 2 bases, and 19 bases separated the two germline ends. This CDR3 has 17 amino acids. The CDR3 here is CASSLRRGGEYTDTQYF. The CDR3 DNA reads TGCGCCAGCAGCCTACGGAGGGGGGGGGAGTACACAGATACGCAGTATTTT.

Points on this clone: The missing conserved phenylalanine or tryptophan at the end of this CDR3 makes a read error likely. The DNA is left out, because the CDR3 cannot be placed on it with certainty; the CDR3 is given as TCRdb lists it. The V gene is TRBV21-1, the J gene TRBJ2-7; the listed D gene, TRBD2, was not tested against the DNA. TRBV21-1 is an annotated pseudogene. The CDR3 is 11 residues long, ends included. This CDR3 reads CASSDRTSWFP.

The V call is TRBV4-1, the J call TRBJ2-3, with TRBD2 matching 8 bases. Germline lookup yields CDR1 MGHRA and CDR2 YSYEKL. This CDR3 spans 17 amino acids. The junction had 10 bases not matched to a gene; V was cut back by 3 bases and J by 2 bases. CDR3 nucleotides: TGCGCCAGCAGCCAGACTACCGGGGGGGGCTACACAGATACGCAGTATTTT. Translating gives CASSQTTGGGYTDTQYF.

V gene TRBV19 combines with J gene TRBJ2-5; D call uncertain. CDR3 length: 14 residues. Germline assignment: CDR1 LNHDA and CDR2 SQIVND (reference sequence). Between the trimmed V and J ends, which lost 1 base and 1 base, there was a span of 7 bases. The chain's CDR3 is CASSIVGSQETQYF. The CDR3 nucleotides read TGTGCCAGTAGTATAGTTGGCAGCCAAGAGACCCAGTACTTC.

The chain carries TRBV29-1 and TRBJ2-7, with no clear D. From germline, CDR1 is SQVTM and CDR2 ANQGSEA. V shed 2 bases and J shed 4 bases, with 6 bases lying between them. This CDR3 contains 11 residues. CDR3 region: CSVETLYEQYF. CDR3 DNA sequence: TGCAGCGTTGAAACTCTATACGAGCAGTACTTC.

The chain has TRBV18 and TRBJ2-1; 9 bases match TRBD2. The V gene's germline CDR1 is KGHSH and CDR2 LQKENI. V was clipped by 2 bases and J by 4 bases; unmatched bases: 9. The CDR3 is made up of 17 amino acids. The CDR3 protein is CASSPALAGGPYNEQFF. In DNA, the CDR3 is TGTGCCAGCTCACCAGCCCTGGCGGGAGGGCCTTACAATGAGCAGTTCTTC.

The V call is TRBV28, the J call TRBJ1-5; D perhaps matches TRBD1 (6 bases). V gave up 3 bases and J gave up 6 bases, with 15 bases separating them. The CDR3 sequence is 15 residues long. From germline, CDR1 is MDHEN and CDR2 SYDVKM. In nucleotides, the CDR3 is TGTGCCAGCAGTTTGGGGGGGGCAGGACGTCAGCCCCAGCATTTT. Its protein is CASSLGGAGRQPQHF.

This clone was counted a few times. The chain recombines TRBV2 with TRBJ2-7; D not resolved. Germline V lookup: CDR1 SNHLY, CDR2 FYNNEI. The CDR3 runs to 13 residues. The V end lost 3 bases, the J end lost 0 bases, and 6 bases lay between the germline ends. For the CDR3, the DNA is TGTGCCAGCAGTGACGTATTCTCCTACGAGCAGTACTTC. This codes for CASSDVFSYEQYF.

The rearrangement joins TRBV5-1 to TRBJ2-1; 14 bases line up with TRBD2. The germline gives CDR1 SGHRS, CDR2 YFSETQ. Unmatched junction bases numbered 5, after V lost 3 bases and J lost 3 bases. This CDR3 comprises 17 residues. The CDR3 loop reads CASSSGLAGVGYNEQFF. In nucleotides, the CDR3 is TGCGCCAGCAGCTCGGGACTAGCGGGAGTAGGCTACAATGAGCAGTTCTTC.

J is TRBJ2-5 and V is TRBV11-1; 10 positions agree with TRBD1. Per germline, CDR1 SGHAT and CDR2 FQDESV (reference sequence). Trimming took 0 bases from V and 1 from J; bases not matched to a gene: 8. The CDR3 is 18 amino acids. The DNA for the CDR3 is TGTGCCAGCAGCTTAGCGCTCGGGACAGGGGAGGCCCAAGAGACCCAGTACTTC. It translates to CASSLALGTGEAQETQYF.

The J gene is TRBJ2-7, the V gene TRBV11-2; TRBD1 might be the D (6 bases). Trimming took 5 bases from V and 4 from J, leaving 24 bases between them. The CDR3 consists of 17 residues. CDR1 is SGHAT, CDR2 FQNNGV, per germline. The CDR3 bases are TGTGCCAGCAGCGCTCACAGGGCCCGCTGGGGAGTTTACGAGCAGTACTTC. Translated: CASSAHRARWGVYEQYF.

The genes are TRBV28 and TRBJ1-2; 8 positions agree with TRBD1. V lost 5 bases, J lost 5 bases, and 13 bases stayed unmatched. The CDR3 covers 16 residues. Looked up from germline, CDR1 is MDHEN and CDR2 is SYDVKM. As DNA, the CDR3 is TGTGCCAGCAGTACGGAGGGGACAGGAGAGTTTTATGGCTACACCTTC. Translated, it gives CASSTEGTGEFYGYTF.

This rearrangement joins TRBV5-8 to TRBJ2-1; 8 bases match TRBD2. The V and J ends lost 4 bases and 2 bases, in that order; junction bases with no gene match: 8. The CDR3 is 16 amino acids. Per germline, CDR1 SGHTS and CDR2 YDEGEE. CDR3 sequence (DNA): TGTGCCAGCAGCACCGGAGGACTAGCCGCCTACAATGAGCAGTTCTTC. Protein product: CASSTGGLAAYNEQFF.

The CDR3 spells CATSRVLPERLAGNEQFF. In DNA form, the CDR3 reads TGTGCCACCAGCAGAGTATTACCCGAGCGACTAGCGGGCAATGAGCAGTTCTTC. The rearrangement links TRBV15 to TRBJ2-1; 10 bases are shared with TRBD2. Germline CDR1 reads LNHNV; CDR2 reads YYDKDF (reference sequence). V dropped 1 base and J dropped 6; count of bases not matched to a gene: 12. The CDR3 is 18 amino acids.

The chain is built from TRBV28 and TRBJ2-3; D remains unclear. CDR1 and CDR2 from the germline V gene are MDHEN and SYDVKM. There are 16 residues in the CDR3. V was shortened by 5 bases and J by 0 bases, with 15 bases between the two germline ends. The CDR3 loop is CASSLIINSSTDTQYF. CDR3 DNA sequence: TGTGCCAGCAGTCTTATTATAAACTCTAGCACAGATACGCAGTATTTT.

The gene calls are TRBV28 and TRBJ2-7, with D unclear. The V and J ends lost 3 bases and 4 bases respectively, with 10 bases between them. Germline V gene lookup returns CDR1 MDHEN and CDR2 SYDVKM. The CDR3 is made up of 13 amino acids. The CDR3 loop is CASSFSGRYEQYF. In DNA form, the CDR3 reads TGTGCCAGCAGTTTTTCGGGTAGATACGAGCAGTACTTC.

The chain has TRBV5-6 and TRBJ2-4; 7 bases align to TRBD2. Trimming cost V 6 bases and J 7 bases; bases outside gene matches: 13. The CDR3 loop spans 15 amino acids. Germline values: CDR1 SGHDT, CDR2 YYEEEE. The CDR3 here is CASTLAAGSRNIQYF. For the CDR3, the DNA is TGTGCCAGCACCCTAGCGGCGGGATCCAGGAACATTCAGTACTTC.

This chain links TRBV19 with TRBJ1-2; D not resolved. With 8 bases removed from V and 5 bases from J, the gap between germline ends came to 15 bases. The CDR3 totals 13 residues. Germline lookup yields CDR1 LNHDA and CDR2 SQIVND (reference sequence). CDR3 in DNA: TGTGCCAGTTCGATCGGGGTTGGTTATGGCTACACCTTC. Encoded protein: CASSIGVGYGYTF.

CDR3 residues: CASNKGRGRRNSPLHF. In nucleotides, the CDR3 is TGTGCCAGTAACAAGGGAAGGGGGCGACGAAATTCACCCCTCCACTTT. This sequence joins TRBV19 and TRBJ1-6; 7 bases are shared with TRBD1. CDR1 is LNHDA and CDR2 is SQIVND in the germline V gene (reference sequence). The V gene end was trimmed by 7 bases and the J gene end by 7 bases; junction bases not matched to a gene: 13. The CDR3 is made up of 16 amino acids.

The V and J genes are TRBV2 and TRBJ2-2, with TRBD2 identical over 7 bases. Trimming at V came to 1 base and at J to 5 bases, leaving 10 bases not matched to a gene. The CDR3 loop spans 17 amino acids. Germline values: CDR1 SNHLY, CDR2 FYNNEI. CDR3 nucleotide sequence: TGTGCCAGCAGTGAAGACCTGAACGGACTAGTTACCGGGGAGCTGTTTTTT. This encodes CASSEDLNGLVTGELFF.

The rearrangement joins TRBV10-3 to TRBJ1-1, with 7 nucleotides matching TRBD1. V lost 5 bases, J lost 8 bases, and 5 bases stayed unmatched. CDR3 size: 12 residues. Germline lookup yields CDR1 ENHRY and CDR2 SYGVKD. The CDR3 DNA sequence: TGTGCCATCAGTCGGACAGGACCCGAAGCTTTCTTT. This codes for CAISRTGPEAFF.

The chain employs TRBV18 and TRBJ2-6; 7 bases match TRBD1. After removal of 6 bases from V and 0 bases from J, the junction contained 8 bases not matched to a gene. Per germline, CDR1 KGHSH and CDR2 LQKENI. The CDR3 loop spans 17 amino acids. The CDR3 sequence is CASSFGTAGSGANVLTF. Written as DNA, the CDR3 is TGTGCCAGCTCGTTCGGGACAGCCGGCTCTGGGGCCAACGTCCTGACTTTC.

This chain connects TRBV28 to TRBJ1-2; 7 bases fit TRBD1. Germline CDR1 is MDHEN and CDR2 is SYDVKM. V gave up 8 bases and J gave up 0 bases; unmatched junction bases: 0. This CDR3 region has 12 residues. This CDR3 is CASGTANYGYTF. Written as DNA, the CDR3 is TGTGCCAGCGGGACAGCTAACTATGGCTACACCTTC.

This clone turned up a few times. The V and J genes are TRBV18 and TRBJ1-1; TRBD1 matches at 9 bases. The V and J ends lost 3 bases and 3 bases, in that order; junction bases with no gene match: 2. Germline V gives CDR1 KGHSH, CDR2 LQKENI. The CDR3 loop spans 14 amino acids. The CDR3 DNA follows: TGTGCCAGCTCACCTAGGACAGGGGACACTGAAGCTTTCTTT. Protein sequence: CASSPRTGDTEAFF.

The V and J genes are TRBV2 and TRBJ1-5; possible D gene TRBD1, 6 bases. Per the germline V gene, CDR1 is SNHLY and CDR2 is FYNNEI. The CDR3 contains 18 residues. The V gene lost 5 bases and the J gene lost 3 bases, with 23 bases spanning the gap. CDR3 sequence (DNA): TGTGCCAGCAGTCTCCGACGGCTGGGGGCTGGGAACAATCAGCCCCAGCATTTT. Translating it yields CASSLRRLGAGNNQPQHF.

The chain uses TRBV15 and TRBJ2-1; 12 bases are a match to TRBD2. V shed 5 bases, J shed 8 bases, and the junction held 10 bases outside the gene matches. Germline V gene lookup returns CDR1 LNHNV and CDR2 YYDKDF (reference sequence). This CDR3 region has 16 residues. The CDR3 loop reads CATSVGLAGNTHEQFF. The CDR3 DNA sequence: TGTGCCACCAGCGTTGGACTAGCGGGAAACACCCATGAGCAGTTCTTC.

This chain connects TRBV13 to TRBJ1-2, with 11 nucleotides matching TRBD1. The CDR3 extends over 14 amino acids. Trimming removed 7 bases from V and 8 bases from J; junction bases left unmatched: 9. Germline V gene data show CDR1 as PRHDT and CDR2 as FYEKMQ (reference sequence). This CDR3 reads CASTGQGAPRGYTF. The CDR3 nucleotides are TGTGCCAGCACCGGACAGGGGGCGCCCCGGGGCTACACCTTC. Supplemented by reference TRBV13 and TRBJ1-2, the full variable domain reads AAGVIQSPRHLIKEKRETATLKCYPIPRHDTVYWYQQGPGQDPQFLISFYEKMQSDKGSIPDRFSAQQFSDYHSELNMSSLELGDSALYFCASTGQGAPRGYTFGSGTRLTVV.

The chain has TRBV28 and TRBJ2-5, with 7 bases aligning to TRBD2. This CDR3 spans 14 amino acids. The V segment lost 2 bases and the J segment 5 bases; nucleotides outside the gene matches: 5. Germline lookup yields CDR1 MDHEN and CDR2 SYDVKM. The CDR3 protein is CASSLRLAQETQYF. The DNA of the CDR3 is TGTGCCAGCAGTTTACGACTAGCCCAGGAGACCCAGTACTTC. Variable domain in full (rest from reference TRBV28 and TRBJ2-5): DVKVTQSSRYLVKRTGEKVFLECVQDMDHENMFWYRQDPGLGLRLIYFSYDVKMKEKGDIPEGYSVSREKKERFSLILESASTNQTSMYLCASSLRLAQETQYFGPGTRLLVL.

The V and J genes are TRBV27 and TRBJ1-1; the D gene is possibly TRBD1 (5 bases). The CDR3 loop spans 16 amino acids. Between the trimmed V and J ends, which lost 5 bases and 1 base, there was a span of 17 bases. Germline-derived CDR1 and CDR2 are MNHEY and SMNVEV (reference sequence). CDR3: CASSPLRAGWNTEAFF. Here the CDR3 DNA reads TGTGCCAGCAGTCCCCTCCGTGCAGGGTGGAACACTGAAGCTTTCTTT.

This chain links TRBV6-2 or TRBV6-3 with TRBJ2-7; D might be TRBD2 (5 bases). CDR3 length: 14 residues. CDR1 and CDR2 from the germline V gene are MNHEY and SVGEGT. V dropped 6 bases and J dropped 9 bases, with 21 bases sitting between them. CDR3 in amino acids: CASSISGSLRGQYF. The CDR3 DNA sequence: TGTGCCAGCAGCATCAGCGGATCGCTACGAGGGCAGTACTTC.

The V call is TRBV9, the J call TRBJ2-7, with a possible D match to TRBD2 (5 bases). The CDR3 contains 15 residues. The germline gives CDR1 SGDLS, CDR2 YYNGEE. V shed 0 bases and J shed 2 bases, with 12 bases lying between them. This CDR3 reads CASSVVPDGTYEQYF. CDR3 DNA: TGTGCCAGCAGCGTAGTCCCAGACGGGACCTACGAGCAGTACTTC.